This T cell receptor (beta chain) was found in a study of shared clonotypes between healthy human individuals. Turning to the study itself: Three plates were used per donor for CD4 naive, three for CD4 memory, two for CD8 naive and one for CD8 memory.

Profiling relied on immunoSEQ multiplex PCR, and the TCRdb table lists in-frame clones only, not all of them. The sample contains hundreds of thousands of clones, more than 70% of which appear only once. V was cut by 6 bases and J by 6 bases, with 14 bases left in between. Germline V gene lookup returns CDR1 MNHEY and CDR2 SMNVEV (reference sequence). The CDR3 contains 14 residues. The source is a woman under 40 in good health. Source material: memory CD4+ T cells sorted from blood. The subset is: CD45RA-negative fraction. V is TRBV27 and J is TRBJ2-2; a weak D match, TRBD2 (5 bases). The CDR3 region has the DNA TGTGCCAGCAGGCCGATACTAGGTCCCGGGGAGCTGTTTTTT. It is translated as CASRPILGPGELFF.